This T cell receptor beta chain derives from a study of T cells in localized non-small cell lung cancer. This clone came up once. TCRdb's table, derived via immunoSEQ multiplex PCR, lists solely in-frame clones and lacks some. The data hold just under 30,000 clones, with roughly nine tenths observed a single time. Trimming stripped 6 bases from V and 5 bases from J, with 13 bases between. This CDR3 spans 14 amino acids. Germline lookup yields CDR1 MNHGY and CDR2 SVAAGI. The input for sequencing was peripheral blood, taken before any cancer treatment. The J gene is TRBJ2-2, the V gene TRBV6-9, with D perhaps matching TRBD1 (6 bases). The source is a woman aged 40-75 years with stage I lung adenocarcinoma. Written as DNA, the CDR3 is TGTGCCAGCAGGACAGGCCAATTAACCGGGGAGCTGTTTTTT. It translates to CASRTGQLTGELFF.